The source of this T cell receptor beta chain is a study of response to subunit inactivated influenza vaccine. This clonotype showed up many times. TCRdb re-analysed the RT-PCR reads in MiXCR, keeping a single row per CDR3 protein. The sample holds around 580,000 distinct CDR3 sequences, 12% seen once. V lost 1 base and J 7 bases, leaving 11 bases between the germline ends. Germline values: CDR1 DFQATT, CDR2 SNEGSKA (reference sequence). CDR3 size: 13 residues. Sequences were derived from PBMCs from blood, sampled on the day of vaccination. The chain recombines TRBV20-1 with TRBJ2-1; D possibly matches TRBD1 or TRBD2 (6 bases each). The receptor comes from a man aged 45 to 65 who received an inactivated influenza vaccine. CDR3 sequence reads: CSARGGAGNEQFF. The CDR3 DNA is TGCAGTGCTAGAGGGGGGGCGGGTAATGAGCAGTTCTTC.